The entry below gives a single T cell receptor beta chain sequence along with its context. What it binds is not known. The sample belongs to a study of long-term antiretroviral therapy in people with HIV. Study overall: The immediate-ART recommendation dates to 2015, and the earliest samples predate it by about a decade.

At the survey level, the v3.0 immunoSEQ assay was run. Using immunoSEQ multiplex PCR, the repertoire was profiled, and TCRdb retains in-frame clones only, with some absent. Altogether 25,000 to 30,000 clones are present, roughly 90% being singletons, with the ten largest covering approximately 4%. The CDR3 spans 15 residues. Germline V lookup: CDR1 SEHNR, CDR2 FQNEAQ (reference sequence). The junction had 8 bases not matched to a gene; V was cut back by 4 bases and J by 4 bases. Whole-study results and caveats: Repertoire composition at all time points was dominated by clones that had expanded before ART. Control repertoires displayed wider CDR3 length ranges than the HIV repertoires.

The samples, holding about 0.9-11 million cryopreserved PBMC, were thawed before DNA extraction was carried out. This chain uses TRBV7-9 with TRBJ1-1; 8 bases map to TRBD1. This TCR was recovered from a man between 18 and 29 years old with HIV. This material consisted of unsorted PBMCs, taken 3.1 years after starting antiretroviral therapy. DNA of the CDR3: TGTGCCAGCAGCTCGCCAGGGGGCTGGGGCACTGAAGCTTTCTTT. Protein product: CASSSPGGWGTEAFF.